A single sample gave rise to the 32 T cell receptor beta chains below, sequenced in a study of T cell responses to AZD1222 COVID-19 vaccine. Generated by immunoSEQ multiplex PCR, the TCRdb table keeps only in-frame clones and is missing some. In the table there are under 200,000 clones, roughly nine tenths of which are singletons. The sequencing here drew on peripheral blood, taken 28 days after the second dose of the MenACWY control vaccine. These receptor sequences come from an adult who received the MenACWY meningococcal vaccine as a control.

The rearrangement joins TRBV3-1 (or the pseudogene TRBV3-2) to TRBJ2-7; 7 bases fit TRBD1. Germline V gene data show CDR1 as LGHDT and CDR2 as YNNKEL (reference sequence). The CDR3 has 14 residues. V shed 4 bases and J 2 bases; nucleotides not matched to a gene: 5. The CDR3 DNA reads TGTGCCAGCAGCCCACGGACAGGTCCCTACGAGCAGTACTTC. Translated: CASSPRTGPYEQYF.

V is TRBV10-3 and J is TRBJ2-7; D is possibly TRBD1 (6 bases). The CDR3 covers 13 residues. V was clipped by 3 bases and J by 6 bases, with 12 bases between them. Germline values: CDR1 ENHRY, CDR2 SYGVKD. The DNA for the CDR3 is TGTGCCATCAGTGACAGGACAGACGCCGAGCAGTACTTC. Residues: CAISDRTDAEQYF.

The chain carries TRBV14 and TRBJ2-7; 8 bases line up with TRBD2. CDR1 and CDR2 from the germline V gene are SGHDN and FVKESK. This CDR3 has 15 amino acids. The junction had 11 bases not matched to a gene; V was cut back by 5 bases and J by 5 bases. This CDR3 is CASSGVTGGRHEQYF. The CDR3 coding sequence is TGTGCCAGCAGCGGCGTGACTGGCGGGAGGCACGAGCAGTACTTC.

The V call is TRBV7-9, the J call TRBJ2-3; TRBD2 aligns across 7 bases. CDR1 and CDR2 from the germline V gene are SEHNR and FQNEAQ (reference sequence). Losses at the gene ends were 2 bases for V and 1 base for J; bases not matched to a gene: 6. The CDR3 covers 16 residues. CDR3 residues: CASSLRGGSGTDTQYF. The DNA for the CDR3 is TGTGCCAGCAGCTTAAGGGGCGGGAGTGGCACAGATACGCAGTATTTT.

This clone is a singleton in its sample. This chain connects TRBV15 to TRBJ2-5; 15 bases agree with TRBD2. In germline, CDR1 is LNHNV, CDR2 YYDKDF (reference sequence). The junction had 7 bases not matched to a gene; V was cut back by 7 bases and J by 4 bases. This CDR3 is 16 amino acids long. The chain's CDR3 is CATTGLAGGGLETQYF. In DNA, the CDR3 is TGTGCCACCACTGGACTAGCGGGAGGGGGCTTAGAGACCCAGTACTTC. Together with reference TRBV15 and TRBJ2-5, the CDR3 gives the full variable domain: DAMVIQNPRYQVTQFGKPVTLSCSQTLNHNVMYWYQQKSSQAPKLLFHYYDKDFNNEADTPDNFQSRRPNTSFCFLDIRSPGLGDTAMYLCATTGLAGGGLETQYFGPGTRLLVL.

V is TRBV27 and J is TRBJ1-2; D gene uncertain. Trimming left V 0 bases short and J 2 bases short, with 7 bases between. The V gene's germline CDR1 is MNHEY and CDR2 SMNVEV (reference sequence). This CDR3 spans 14 amino acids. CDR3 sequence reads: CASSLSRQNYGYTF. The CDR3, as DNA: TGTGCCAGCAGTTTATCGAGGCAGAACTATGGCTACACCTTC.

This chain links TRBV4-3 with TRBJ1-4, with TRBD1 as a possible D gene (5 bases). The germline V and J ends were trimmed by 1 base and 4 bases, with 7 bases remaining between them. This CDR3 spans 14 amino acids. Germline assignment: CDR1 LGHNA and CDR2 YSLEER. CDR3 coding DNA: TGCGCCAGCAGCCAAGGGGACGGTAATGAAAAACTGTTTTTT. This codes for CASSQGDGNEKLFF.

The rearrangement links TRBV6-1 to TRBJ2-3; the D gene is possibly TRBD1 (6 bases). The CDR3 is 15 amino acids. V lost 2 bases and J lost 2, with 11 bases in between. CDR1 is MNHNS and CDR2 is SASEGT in the germline V gene. The CDR3 sequence is CASSERTAHTDTQYF. The CDR3 DNA is TGTGCCAGCAGTGAAAGGACAGCCCACACAGATACGCAGTATTTT.

The J gene is TRBJ1-1, the V gene TRBV18, with 7 nucleotides matching TRBD1. This CDR3 spans 15 amino acids. Unmatched junction bases numbered 11, after V lost 6 bases and J lost 4 bases. Per the germline V gene, CDR1 is KGHSH and CDR2 is LQKENI. In DNA, the CDR3 is TGTGCCAGCTCCCAGGGGGGAAACGTCGGCACTGAAGCTTTCTTT. Translating it yields CASSQGGNVGTEAFF.

The chain links TRBV6-5 to TRBJ1-1; no clear D. The CDR3 extends over 15 amino acids. V lost 10 bases, J lost 3 bases, and 21 bases lay in between. The germline V gene encodes CDR1 MNHEY and CDR2 SVGAGI. CDR3 nucleotides: TGTGCCACATCTCCGAACGTCTGGACGGACACTGAAGCTTTCTTT. This codes for CATSPNVWTDTEAFF.

This chain joins TRBV7-9 and TRBJ1-2; perhaps TRBD1 as D (5 bases). The ends were cut back, 5 bases at V and 5 bases at J, with 12 bases in the middle. Looked up from germline, CDR1 is SEHNR and CDR2 is FQNEAQ (reference sequence). The CDR3 spans 13 residues. The CDR3 loop reads CASSPPGGYGYTF. DNA for the CDR3: TGTGCCAGCAGCCCACCTGGGGGTTATGGCTACACCTTC.

V and J are TRBV24-1 and TRBJ2-3; TRBD2 agrees at 7 bases. The length of the CDR3 is 14 residues. The junction had 5 bases not matched to a gene; V was cut back by 7 bases and J by 2 bases. Germline V gene lookup returns CDR1 KGHDR and CDR2 SFDVKD. CDR3 sequence (DNA): TGTGCCACCAGCCGGGACTACGCCACAGATACGCAGTATTTT. It translates to CATSRDYATDTQYF.

The chain links TRBV27 to TRBJ2-7, with TRBD2 matching 11 bases. Trimming at V came to 2 bases and at J to 4 bases, leaving 4 bases not matched to a gene. CDR1 MNHEY and CDR2 SMNVEV come from the germline V gene (reference sequence). This CDR3 has 15 residues. This CDR3 reads CASSLRLAGGYEQYF. The CDR3 nucleotides read TGTGCCAGCAGTTTAAGGCTAGCGGGAGGTTACGAGCAGTACTTC.

V is TRBV3-1 (or the pseudogene TRBV3-2) and J is TRBJ1-4; D is perhaps TRBD1 (5 bases). V was pared by 7 bases and J by 5 bases, with 14 bases between. From germline, CDR1 is LGHDT and CDR2 YNNKEL (reference sequence). The CDR3 runs 14 residues. This CDR3 is CASNYGAVNEKLFF. CDR3 DNA: TGTGCCAGCAATTACGGGGCCGTCAATGAAAAACTGTTTTTT.

CDR3 protein: CASSYQRQLYDGYTF. The DNA for the CDR3 is TGTGCCAGCAGTTATCAGAGACAATTGTATGATGGCTACACCTTC. This chain links TRBV6-5 with TRBJ1-2; D remains ambiguous. The CDR3 is 15 amino acids. Deletions cut 3 bases from V and 6 bases from J, with 17 bases between. CDR1 MNHEY and CDR2 SVGAGI come from the germline V gene.

This clone was picked up one time. The chain links TRBV7-2 to TRBJ2-1; 9 nucleotides line up with TRBD2. V shed 6 bases, J shed 7 bases, and the junction held 13 bases outside the gene matches. This CDR3 has 16 residues. The germline V gene encodes CDR1 SGHTA and CDR2 FQGNSA. CDR3 coding DNA: TGTGCCAGCAGTCTCGTGGGGGCTAGCGGGAAGAATGAGCAGTTCTTC. Amino acids: CASSLVGASGKNEQFF.

This chain uses TRBV27 with TRBJ1-2; possible D gene TRBD1, 6 bases. The CDR3 sequence is 14 residues long. V was shortened by 8 bases and J by 3 bases, with 16 bases between the two germline ends. Germline V CDR1 and CDR2: MNHEY, SMNVEV (reference sequence). The DNA for the CDR3 is TGTGCCAGCGGGCTTCTCGGACAGCACTATGGCTACACCTTC. Translation gives CASGLLGQHYGYTF.

V usage is TRBV27 and J usage is TRBJ2-7; 8 nucleotides align to TRBD2. The CDR3 sequence is 13 residues long. The V gene end was trimmed by 10 bases and the J gene end by 6 bases; junction bases not matched to a gene: 11. Germline CDR1 and CDR2: MNHEY and SMNVEV (reference sequence). CDR3 sequence reads: CATRLGGVGEQYF. The CDR3 DNA reads TGTGCCACTCGGCTCGGGGGGGTGGGCGAGCAGTACTTC.

The gene calls are TRBV4-3 and TRBJ2-7; TRBD2 matches 9 bases. Per germline, CDR1 LGHNA and CDR2 YSLEER. With V trimmed by 1 base and J by 5 bases, 6 bases remained unmatched. The CDR3 is made up of 15 amino acids. CDR3 in amino acids: CASSQALAGNNEQYF. CDR3 in DNA: TGCGCCAGCAGCCAAGCGCTAGCGGGAAACAACGAGCAGTACTTC.

The chain employs TRBV7-6 and TRBJ1-1; 11 positions agree with TRBD1. Germline V gives CDR1 SGHVS, CDR2 FNYEAQ. The CDR3 contains 16 residues. V gave up 1 base and J gave up 3 bases; unmatched junction bases: 4. DNA for the CDR3: TGTGCCAGCAGCTTAGGGACAGGGGGCGCGGACACTGAAGCTTTCTTT. Translated: CASSLGTGGADTEAFF.

This sequence joins TRBV4-1 and TRBJ1-1; tentative D call: TRBD1 (5 bases). V dropped 1 base and J dropped 1 base, with 7 bases sitting between them. This CDR3 is built from 14 residues. Looked up from germline, CDR1 is MGHRA and CDR2 is YSYEKL. Here the CDR3 reads CASSQAGGNTEAFF. As DNA, the CDR3 is TGCGCCAGCAGCCAAGCGGGGGGGAACACTGAAGCTTTCTTT.

This rearrangement joins TRBV7-3 to TRBJ2-7; 7 nucleotides agree with TRBD1. In germline, CDR1 is SGHTA, CDR2 FQGTGA. V gave up 6 bases and J gave up 2 bases; unmatched junction bases: 7. This CDR3 contains 14 residues. Here the CDR3 DNA reads TGTGCCAGCAGGGCCGACAGGGATGCCTACGAGCAGTACTTC. Translating gives CASRADRDAYEQYF.

The chain employs TRBV30 and TRBJ1-3; no clear D gene. This CDR3 is 15 amino acids long. Trimming took 4 bases from V and 3 from J, leaving 16 bases between them. Germline CDR1 reads GTSNPN; CDR2 reads SVGIG (reference sequence). The CDR3 nucleotides are TGTGCCTGGACCTTGGGGTCGGTTGGTGGAAACACCATATATTTT. Translated, it gives CAWTLGSVGGNTIYF. Complete variable domain (other parts from reference TRBV30 and TRBJ1-3): SQTIHQWPATLVQPVGSPLSLECTVEGTSNPNLYWYRQAAGRGLQLLFYSVGIGQISSEVPQNLSASRPQDRQFILSSKKLLLSDSGFYLCAWTLGSVGGNTIYFGEGSWLTVV.

The chain has TRBV28 and TRBJ2-2; possibly TRBD2 for D (5 bases). This CDR3 region has 15 residues. Germline V gene data show CDR1 as MDHEN and CDR2 as SYDVKM. V lost 7 bases and J 2 bases, leaving 14 bases between the germline ends. CDR3 nucleotides: TGTGCCAGCATCGTGGCGGGCACAAACACCGGGGAGCTGTTTTTT. Its protein product is CASIVAGTNTGELFF.

The J gene is TRBJ2-7, the V gene TRBV2; 9 bases are a match to TRBD1. Germline V gene data show CDR1 as SNHLY and CDR2 as FYNNEI. The V segment lost 5 bases and the J segment 0 bases; nucleotides outside the gene matches: 2. The CDR3 has 14 amino acids. CDR3 amino acids: CASSQQGASYEQYF. DNA for the CDR3: TGTGCCAGCAGTCAACAGGGGGCCTCCTACGAGCAGTACTTC.

V usage is TRBV19 and J usage is TRBJ1-1; no firm D call. CDR1 and CDR2 from the germline V gene are LNHDA and SQIVND (reference sequence). The CDR3 loop spans 14 amino acids. V was pared by 5 bases and J by 0 bases, with 10 bases between. CDR3 loop: CASSVPPMNTEAFF. The CDR3 coding sequence is TGTGCCAGTAGTGTCCCCCCTATGAACACTGAAGCTTTCTTT.

The chain uses TRBV9 and TRBJ1-2, with D possibly matching TRBD1 (6 bases). Per the germline V gene, CDR1 is SGDLS and CDR2 is YYNGEE. CDR3 length equals 14 residues. V was shortened by 1 base and J by 7 bases, with 14 bases between the two germline ends. The CDR3 sequence: CASSVFGGEGGYTF. In DNA form, the CDR3 reads TGTGCCAGCAGCGTATTCGGGGGCGAGGGTGGCTACACCTTC.

Concerning this clone itself: A junction end diverges from the germline sequence, so it may reflect a read error. The chain links TRBV7-8 to TRBJ1-5; unclear D gene. This CDR3 is 13 amino acids long. The germline gives CDR1 SGHVS, CDR2 FQNEAQ. Here the CDR3 reads CASTLGNNQPQHF. CDR3 sequence (DNA): TGTGCCAGCACCTTAGGGAATAATCAGCCCCAGCATTTT.

This clone was observed once. V gene TRBV11-3 combines with J gene TRBJ2-1; unclear D gene. The CDR3 length is 12 residues. Germline CDR1 reads SGHNT; CDR2 reads YENEEA. Trimming stripped 2 bases from V and 7 bases from J, with 6 bases between. CDR3 in DNA: TGTGCCAGCAGCTTACGTTGGAATGAGCAGTTCTTC. It translates to CASSLRWNEQFF.

The chain recombines TRBV13 with TRBJ2-1, with D possibly TRBD1 on 6 matching bases. V lost 2 bases and J lost 5, with 19 bases in between. Germline CDR1 and CDR2: PRHDT and FYEKMQ (reference sequence). CDR3 length: 17 amino acids. The DNA for the CDR3 is TGTGCCAGCAGCTTAAGGGGAAGGGGGAGCGGCAACAATGAGCAGTTCTTC. Amino acid sequence: CASSLRGRGSGNNEQFF. The entire variable domain, with the rest obtained from reference TRBV13 and TRBJ2-1, is as follows: AAGVIQSPRHLIKEKRETATLKCYPIPRHDTVYWYQQGPGQDPQFLISFYEKMQSDKGSIPDRFSAQQFSDYHSELNMSSLELGDSALYFCASSLRGRGSGNNEQFFGPGTRLTVL.

The chain joins TRBV5-1 to TRBJ2-1; D is perhaps TRBD2 (6 bases). The CDR3 runs 15 residues. Trimming removed 0 bases at V and 8 bases at J, with 15 bases between. Looked up from germline, CDR1 is SGHRS and CDR2 is YFSETQ. For the CDR3, the DNA is TGCGCCAGCAGCTTGGTCCGGGGGAACAATGATGAGCAGTTCTTC. This translates into CASSLVRGNNDEQFF.

In this sample, this clone turned up a few times. The rearrangement links TRBV12-5 to TRBJ2-7, with 12 bases identical to TRBD2. Per germline, CDR1 LGHNT and CDR2 FRNRAP. The V and J ends lost 1 base and 7 bases, in that order; junction bases with no gene match: 8. The CDR3 is 16 amino acids. The CDR3 region is CASGLGPTSGRCEQYF. The CDR3 DNA sequence: TGTGCTAGTGGTTTGGGACCGACTAGCGGGAGATGTGAGCAGTACTTC.